This TCR beta chain was captured by sequencing in a study of CD8 T cells in Susac syndrome. The CDR3 consists of 13 residues. Germline V gives CDR1 LGHNA, CDR2 YNFKEQ. The germline V and J ends were trimmed by 3 bases and 4 bases, with 7 bases remaining between them. The Susac syndrome patients fit the recently defined diagnostic criteria for definite or probable disease. An input of about 0.45 to 1 ug of RNA was subjected to reverse transcription using random hexamers. TCRdb reprocessed the immunoSEQ multiplex PCR reads with MiXCR, giving one entry per CDR3 protein. The sample yields around 80,000 distinct CDR3 sequences, approximately 95% seen once.

Sequencing input: CD8+ T cells from PBMCs. This sequence originates from a human donor with Susac syndrome. The gene calls are TRBV4-2 and TRBJ2-1, with D unclear. CDR3: CASSQVVYNEQFF. The CDR3 DNA sequence: TGTGCCAGCAGCCAGGTGGTATACAATGAGCAGTTCTTC.